This TCR beta chain comes out of a study of technical replicates of blood from a few donors. Clones were read by immunoSEQ multiplex PCR, and TCRdb kept only the in-frame ones, dropping some. The data contain about 14,000 clones, roughly 83% of them singletons. The V end lost 5 bases, the J end lost 3 bases, and 11 bases lay between the germline ends. CDR3 length: 15 residues. The V gene's germline CDR1 is LGHNT and CDR2 FRNRAP. The receptor was derived from a human donor in good health. The chain couples TRBV12-5 to TRBJ2-6, with D hard to call. Material for sequencing was PBMCs. The CDR3 loop is CASGPPVLGANVLTF. CDR3 nucleotides: TGTGCTAGTGGTCCCCCTGTACTTGGGGCCAACGTCCTGACTTTC.